Included here is one TCR beta chain sequence, with context. The target antigen is unknown. This specimen belongs to a study of post-analysis software for immune sequencing data. The study's findings and limits: Compared with controls, patients had more of 4 or 5 TRBV segments, including TRBV5-6, TRBV5-1 and TRBV20-1. Significantly lower normalized Chao1 diversity was found in patients with multiple sclerosis relative to controls. F measure grouped same-batch samples tightly together.

cDNA libraries for TCR beta contained unique molecular identifiers. TCRdb reprocessed the PCR reads via MiXCR and lists one record per CDR3 protein. Of about 810,000 distinct CDR3 sequences in the sample, roughly 50% were seen once. Germline CDR1 reads DFQATT; CDR2 reads SNEGSKA (reference sequence). There are 14 residues in the CDR3. Trimming pared 0 bases from V and 2 bases from J, leaving 11 bases between. The chain combines TRBV20-1 with TRBJ2-7, with D perhaps assigned TRBD1 or TRBD2 (5 bases each). This TCR was recovered from a girl aged 10-17 years with multiple sclerosis. The sample comprised blood. CDR3 loop: CSAREGDPPYEQYF. CDR3 nucleotides: TGCAGTGCTAGAGAAGGGGACCCCCCCTACGAGCAGTACTTC.